This TCR beta chain was documented in a study of early T cells in non-severe SARS-CoV-2 infection. The overall study: The sequenced material was bulk RNA from unsorted whole blood, and its chains were unpaired.

Separate cDNA molecules each had unique molecular identifiers attached to them. MiXCR was run by TCRdb on the 5' RACE reads, yielding one entry per CDR3 protein. Among fewer than 75,000 distinct CDR3 sequences listed, 20% to 25% were seen once. Germline V lookup: CDR1 LGHDT, CDR2 YNNKEL (reference sequence). Trimming left V 1 base short and J 4 bases short, with 8 bases between. This CDR3 contains 14 residues. The material was whole blood, obtained at baseline. This chain uses TRBV3-1 with TRBJ1-5, with D hard to call. This receptor was taken from an adult who was a healthcare worker with PCR-confirmed SARS-CoV-2 infection or an uninfected control (not recorded which). The CDR3 coding sequence is TGTGCCAGCAGCCAAGGGAGGGTAAATCAGCCCCAGCATTTT. Translating it yields CASSQGRVNQPQHF.